The rows below give T cell receptor beta chains drawn from one sample of a study of technical replicates of blood from a handful of donors. TCRdb's table, derived via immunoSEQ multiplex PCR, lists solely in-frame clones and lacks some. This sample has roughly 87,000 clones, with roughly 94% found just once. The sample comprised T cells isolated from PBMCs. The receptors come from a human donor in good health. Each CDR3 is given with its conserved first and last residue. A D gene is named only where the DNA matches it firmly. Only some rows state a clone size, as once, few, many or a class for expanded clones.

J,D,V,size,CDR3,DNA
TRBJ2-3,TRBD1,TRBV5-1,once,CASSGQGVIGPDTQYF,TGCGCCAGCAGCGGACAGGGGGTGATAGGGCCAGATACGCAGTATTTT
TRBJ2-7,TRBD2,TRBV6-1,-,CASTGTSGRFREQYF,TGTGCCAGCACCGGGACTAGCGGGAGGTTTCGCGAGCAGTACTTC
TRBJ2-1,TRBD2,TRBV4-1,-,CASSQRLAGGSSYNEQFF,TGCGCCAGCAGCCAGAGGCTAGCGGGGGGCAGCTCCTACAATGAGCAGTTCTTC
TRBJ1-4,-,TRBV27,-,CASSFRALNEKLFF,TGTGCCAGCAGTTTCAGGGCCTTAAATGAAAAACTGTTTTTT
TRBJ2-3,-,TRBV15,-,CATSRVADTQYF,TGTGCCACCAGCAGAGTAGCAGATACGCAGTATTTT
TRBJ2-7,-,TRBV11-2,-,CASSPTTTGYHEQYF,TGTGCCAGCAGCCCGACGACCACAGGGTACCACGAGCAGTACTTC
TRBJ2-1,TRBD1,TRBV29-1,once,CSVSTGPGNEQFF,TGCAGCGTATCGACAGGGCCCGGCAATGAGCAGTTCTTC
TRBJ2-7,-,TRBV5-1,-,CASSLWGGQSYEQYF,TGCGCCAGCAGCTTGTGGGGTGGACAGTCTTACGAGCAGTACTTC
TRBJ2-7,TRBD1,TRBV29-1,-,CSVTGGRSYEQYF,TGCAGCGTGACAGGGGGTCGGTCCTACGAGCAGTACTTC
TRBJ1-1,TRBD1,TRBV15,few,CATSRGQRNTEAFF,TGTGCCACCAGCAGGGGACAGAGAAACACTGAAGCTTTCTTT
TRBJ2-2,-,TRBV28,-,CASRLRTGELFF,TGTGCCAGCAGACTACGAACCGGGGAGCTGTTTTTT
TRBJ1-2,-,TRBV27,once,CASSSGPSDGYGYTF,TGTGCCAGCAGTTCTGGGCCATCAGACGGCTATGGCTACACCTTC
TRBJ1-5,TRBD1,TRBV28,-,CASRRTGWEQPQHF,TGTGCCAGCAGAAGGACAGGGTGGGAGCAGCCCCAGCATTTT
TRBJ1-1,-,TRBV6-5,-,CASSWTRGNTEAFF,TGTGCCAGCAGCTGGACAAGGGGGAACACTGAAGCTTTCTTT
TRBJ2-5,TRBD1,TRBV7-9,-,CASSGTAQETQYF,TGTGCCAGCAGCGGGACAGCCCAAGAGACCCAGTACTTC
TRBJ2-1,TRBD2,TRBV29-1,-,CSVEKREGRDEQFF,TGCAGCGTTGAAAAGCGGGAGGGCCGCGATGAGCAGTTCTTC
TRBJ2-5,TRBD2,TRBV4-1,-,CASSPGLAGAGGAQYF,TGCGCCAGCAGCCCGGGACTAGCGGGGGCCGGGGGGGCCCAGTACTTC
TRBJ2-5,-,TRBV15,-,CATSRDLLPTGTQYF,TGTGCCACCAGCAGAGATCTTCTGCCTACCGGGACCCAGTACTTC
TRBJ1-1,-,TRBV5-4,-,CASSFSIRRLNTEAFF,TGTGCCAGCAGCTTCAGTATACGGAGGCTTAACACTGAAGCTTTCTTT
TRBJ2-7,-,TRBV19,-,CASSPQANGYEQYF,TGTGCCAGTAGTCCTCAGGCTAACGGCTACGAGCAGTACTTC
TRBJ1-2,TRBD1,TRBV11-2,-,CASSKTGFLLYGYTF,TGTGCCAGCAGCAAGACAGGGTTCTTACTCTATGGCTACACCTTC
TRBJ2-7,-,TRBV5-1,-,CASSPTGISGYEQYF,TGCGCCAGCAGCCCAACCGGGATATCAGGTTACGAGCAGTACTTC
TRBJ1-4,-,TRBV30,-,CAWSRGRAREKLFF,TGTGCCTGGAGTAGGGGCAGGGCCCGAGAAAAACTGTTTTTT
TRBJ2-7,-,TRBV2,-,CASSTLQGNEQYF,TGTGCCAGCAGTACATTACAGGGAAACGAGCAGTACTTC
TRBJ2-7,TRBD2,TRBV7-3,-,CASSLRSGTLYEQYF,TGTGCCAGCAGCTTAAGGAGCGGGACTCTCTACGAGCAGTACTTC
TRBJ2-5,-,TRBV9,once,CASSVDMETQYF,TGTGCCAGCAGCGTAGACATGGAGACCCAGTACTTC
TRBJ2-7,TRBD2,TRBV19,-,CASGRREANYEQYF,TGTGCCAGCGGACGGCGGGAGGCCAACTACGAGCAGTACTTC
TRBJ2-1,-,TRBV30,-,CAWSVFTLSIVNEQFF,TGTGCCTGGAGTGTGTTCACTCTATCAATCGTCAATGAGCAGTTCTTC
TRBJ2-2,TRBD2,TRBV18,-,CASSPPITSGRTGELFF,TGTGCCAGCTCACCACCAATCACTAGCGGACGCACCGGGGAGCTGTTTTTT
TRBJ1-3,TRBD1,TRBV4-1,-,CASSQDLTGIGNTIYF,TGCGCCAGCAGCCAAGACTTGACAGGGATTGGAAACACCATATATTTT
TRBJ2-7,TRBD2,TRBV4-1,-,CASSPGLAGGPGGEQYF,TGCGCCAGCAGCCCGGGACTAGCGGGAGGGCCAGGAGGCGAGCAGTACTTC
TRBJ2-1,TRBD2,TRBV10-1,-,CASSETRGLAYNEQFF,TGCGCCAGCAGTGAGACAAGGGGACTAGCCTACAATGAGCAGTTCTTC
TRBJ2-2,-,TRBV9,-,CASNLGQNTGELFF,TGTGCCAGCAACCTGGGACAGAACACCGGGGAGCTGTTTTTT
TRBJ1-1,-,TRBV12-5,-,CASGPVDISEAFF,TGTGCTAGTGGACCCGTGGACATTTCTGAAGCTTTCTTT
TRBJ2-3,TRBD2,TRBV6-1,-,CASSVRLAGTDTQYF,TGTGCCAGCAGTGTAAGGCTAGCGGGCACAGATACGCAGTATTTT
TRBJ2-3,TRBD2,TRBV5-6,-,CASSAALGGVTDTQYF,TGTGCCAGCAGCGCAGCTTTGGGAGGGGTAACAGATACGCAGTATTTT
TRBJ1-2,TRBD1,TRBV28,-,CASSPGQGVGYTF,TGTGCCAGCAGCCCCGGACAGGGAGTTGGCTACACCTTC
TRBJ2-7,-,TRBV30,-,CAWSVSGVYEQYF,TGTGCCTGGAGTGTATCCGGAGTCTACGAGCAGTACTTC
TRBJ2-7,-,TRBV18,once,CASSRGDSPGSYEQYF,TGTGCCAGCTCGAGGGGGGACAGTCCCGGCTCCTACGAGCAGTACTTC
TRBJ2-7,TRBD1,TRBV4-2,-,CASSPLTTRTGKNEQYF,TGTGCCAGCAGCCCCCTAACTACCAGGACAGGGAAGAACGAGCAGTACTTC
TRBJ2-7,-,TRBV11-3,-,CASSLESREPDEQYF,TGTGCCAGCAGCTTAGAGTCTAGGGAGCCGGACGAGCAGTACTTC
TRBJ2-7,TRBD2,TRBV7-9,-,CASSLGEGYEQYF,TGTGCCAGCAGTCTAGGGGAGGGCTACGAGCAGTACTTC
TRBJ2-5,TRBD1,TRBV10-3,-,CAISSRQGQETQYF,TGTGCCATCAGTTCGAGACAGGGGCAAGAGACCCAGTACTTC
TRBJ2-3,-,TRBV20-1,few,CSARSHDTQYF,TGCAGTGCTAGGAGCCACGATACGCAGTATTTT
TRBJ2-2,TRBD1,TRBV10-2,-,CASRGDRGTTNTGELFF,TGCGCCAGCAGAGGGGACAGGGGCACTACTAACACCGGGGAGCTGTTTTTT
TRBJ2-7,-,TRBV27,-,CASSLRGNSYEQYF,TGTGCCAGCAGTTTAAGGGGAAATAGCTACGAGCAGTACTTC
TRBJ1-5,-,TRBV2,-,CASSDRVYQPQHF,TGTGCCAGCAGTGACAGGGTCTATCAGCCCCAGCATTTT
TRBJ2-1,-,TRBV29-1,-,CSVGLQGGNEQFF,TGCAGCGTTGGCTTGCAGGGGGGCAATGAGCAGTTCTTC